Relative to its sample, the clone carrying this T cell receptor (beta chain) is medium-sized. What it binds is unknown. Multiplex PCR with 32 V and 13 J primers amplified TCR beta CDR3. One entry per CDR3 protein results from TCRdb running MiXCR on the multiplex PCR reads. The repertoire consists of fewer than 13,000 distinct CDR3 sequences, with roughly 29% occurring once and the leading ten covering approximately 12%. Genomic DNA from bulk tumor acted as the template, and around 630 ng was loaded per sample. Surgical sampling yielded several biopsies per primary tumor (spaced far apart). Enrolled individuals presented with untreated, newly diagnosed non-small cell lung cancer and received curative surgery. The V end lost 2 bases, the J end lost 2 bases, and 13 bases lay between the germline ends. The germline CDR1 and CDR2 sequences are MDHEN and SYDVKM. The CDR3 loop spans 17 amino acids. This entry is derived from a study of immune heterogeneity within non-small cell lung tumors. Notes on the study in general: Local clonality of T cells correlated moderately yet significantly with local tumor mutational burden (R approximately 0.35).

This sequence joins TRBV28 and TRBJ2-6; no definite D call. The sequence derives from a man aged 50 to 59 with non-small cell lung cancer. Input material: lung tumor tissue. Here the CDR3 reads CASSLRPGGPGANVLTF. The DNA for the CDR3 is TGTGCCAGCAGTTTACGTCCCGGTGGCCCTGGGGCCAACGTCCTGACTTTC.